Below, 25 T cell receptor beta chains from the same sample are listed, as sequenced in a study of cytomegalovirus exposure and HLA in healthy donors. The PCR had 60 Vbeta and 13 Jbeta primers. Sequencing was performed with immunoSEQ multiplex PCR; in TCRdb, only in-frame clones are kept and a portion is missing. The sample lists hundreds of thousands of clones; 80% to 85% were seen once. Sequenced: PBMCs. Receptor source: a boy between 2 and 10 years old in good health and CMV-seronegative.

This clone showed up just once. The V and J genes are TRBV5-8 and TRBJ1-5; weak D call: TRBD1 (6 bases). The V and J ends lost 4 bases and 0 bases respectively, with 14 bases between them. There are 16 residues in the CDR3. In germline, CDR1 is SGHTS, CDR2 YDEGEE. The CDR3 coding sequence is TGTGCCAGCAGCGAGGGACATTCCTATAGCAATCAGCCCCAGCATTTT. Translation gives CASSEGHSYSNQPQHF.

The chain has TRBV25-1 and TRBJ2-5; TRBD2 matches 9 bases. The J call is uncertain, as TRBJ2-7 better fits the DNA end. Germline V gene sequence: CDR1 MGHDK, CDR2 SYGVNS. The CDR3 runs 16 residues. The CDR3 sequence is CASSEYGLAGYHEQYF. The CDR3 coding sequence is TGTGCCAGCAGTGAATATGGGCTAGCGGGATACCACGAGCAGTACTTC.

The CDR3 nucleotides read TGTGCCAGCAGTTGGTCTAAGGGGCCCTACGAGCAGTACTTC. This gives the protein CASSWSKGPYEQYF. The chain couples TRBV27 to TRBJ2-7, with D perhaps TRBD1 (5 bases). The V end was cut by 4 bases, the J end by 2 bases, with 12 bases between. There are 14 residues in the CDR3. CDR1 is MNHEY, CDR2 SMNVEV, per germline (reference sequence).

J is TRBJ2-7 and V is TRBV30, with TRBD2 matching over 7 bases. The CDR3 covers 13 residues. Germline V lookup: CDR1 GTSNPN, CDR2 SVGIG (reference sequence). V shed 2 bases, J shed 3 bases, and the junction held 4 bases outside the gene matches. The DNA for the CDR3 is TGTGCCTGGAGTCTGGGGGGGAACTACGAGCAGTACTTC. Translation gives CAWSLGGNYEQYF.

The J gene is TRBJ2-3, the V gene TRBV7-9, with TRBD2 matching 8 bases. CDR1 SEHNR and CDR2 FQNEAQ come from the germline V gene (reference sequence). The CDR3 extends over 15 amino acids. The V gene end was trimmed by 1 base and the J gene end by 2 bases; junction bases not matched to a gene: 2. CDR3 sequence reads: CASSLGGRPTDTQYF. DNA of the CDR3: TGTGCCAGCAGCTTAGGCGGGAGGCCCACAGATACGCAGTATTTT.

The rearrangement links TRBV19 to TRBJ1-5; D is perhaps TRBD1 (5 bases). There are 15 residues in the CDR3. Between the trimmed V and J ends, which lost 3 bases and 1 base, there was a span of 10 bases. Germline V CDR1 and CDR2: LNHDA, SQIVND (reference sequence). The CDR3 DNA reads TGTGCCAGTAGTATGGGGGGGAGAAGCAATCAGCCCCAGCATTTT. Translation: CASSMGGRSNQPQHF.

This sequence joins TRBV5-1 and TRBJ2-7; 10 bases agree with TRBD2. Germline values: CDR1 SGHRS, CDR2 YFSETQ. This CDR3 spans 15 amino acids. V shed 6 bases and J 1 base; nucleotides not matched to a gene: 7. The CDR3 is CASTRSTSGSYEQYF. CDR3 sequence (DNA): TGCGCCAGCACCCGTTCGACTAGCGGGTCCTACGAGCAGTACTTC.

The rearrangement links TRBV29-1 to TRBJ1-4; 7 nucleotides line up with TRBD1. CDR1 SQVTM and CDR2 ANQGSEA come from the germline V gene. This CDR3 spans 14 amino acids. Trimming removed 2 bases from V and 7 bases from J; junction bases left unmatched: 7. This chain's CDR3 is CSVEMGRGSEKLFF. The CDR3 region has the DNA TGCAGCGTTGAAATGGGCAGGGGGAGTGAAAAACTGTTTTTT.

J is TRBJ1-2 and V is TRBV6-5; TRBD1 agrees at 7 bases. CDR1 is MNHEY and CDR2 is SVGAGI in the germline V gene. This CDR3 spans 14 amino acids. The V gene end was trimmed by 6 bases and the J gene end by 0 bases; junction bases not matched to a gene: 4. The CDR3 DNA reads TGTGCCAGCAGCCGGGACAGCTCTAACTATGGCTACACCTTC. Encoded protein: CASSRDSSNYGYTF.

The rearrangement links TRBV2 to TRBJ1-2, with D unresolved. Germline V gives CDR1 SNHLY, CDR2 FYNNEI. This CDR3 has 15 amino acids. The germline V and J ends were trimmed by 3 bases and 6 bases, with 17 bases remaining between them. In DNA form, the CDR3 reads TGTGCCAGCAGTGAGACTACAGCCAGCGTAGATGGCTACACCTTC. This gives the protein CASSETTASVDGYTF.

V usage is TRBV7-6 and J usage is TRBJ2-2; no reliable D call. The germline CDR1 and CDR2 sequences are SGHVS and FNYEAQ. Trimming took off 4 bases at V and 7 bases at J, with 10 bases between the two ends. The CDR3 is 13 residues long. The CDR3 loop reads CASSSSTGGELFF. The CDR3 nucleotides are TGTGCCAGCAGCTCTTCAACGGGCGGGGAGCTGTTTTTT.

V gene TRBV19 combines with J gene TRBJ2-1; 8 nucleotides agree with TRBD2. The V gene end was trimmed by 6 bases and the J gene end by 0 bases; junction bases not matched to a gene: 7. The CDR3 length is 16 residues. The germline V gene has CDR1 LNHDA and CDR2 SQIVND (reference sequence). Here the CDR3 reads CASSTSGTSSYNEQFF. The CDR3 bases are TGTGCCAGTAGCACTAGCGGAACTAGCTCCTACAATGAGCAGTTCTTC. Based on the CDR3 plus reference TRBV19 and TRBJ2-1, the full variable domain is DGGITQSPKYLFRKEGQNVTLSCEQNLNHDAMYWYRQDPGQGLRLIYYSQIVNDFQKGDIAEGYSVSREKKESFPLTVTSAQKNPTAFYLCASSTSGTSSYNEQFFGPGTRLTVL.

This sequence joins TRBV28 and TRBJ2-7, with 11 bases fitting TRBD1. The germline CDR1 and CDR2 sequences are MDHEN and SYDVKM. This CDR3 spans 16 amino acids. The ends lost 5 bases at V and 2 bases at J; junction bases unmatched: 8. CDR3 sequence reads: CASSTLTGQGAYEQYF. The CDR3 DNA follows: TGTGCCAGCAGTACCTTGACGGGACAGGGGGCCTACGAGCAGTACTTC.

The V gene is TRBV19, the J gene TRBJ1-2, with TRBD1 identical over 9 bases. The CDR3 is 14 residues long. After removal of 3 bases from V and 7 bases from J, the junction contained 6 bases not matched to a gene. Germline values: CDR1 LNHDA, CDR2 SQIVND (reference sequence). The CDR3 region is CASSIWGQGGGYTF. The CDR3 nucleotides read TGTGCCAGTAGTATTTGGGGACAGGGAGGTGGCTACACCTTC.

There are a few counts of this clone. In DNA, the CDR3 is TGTGCCAGCAGTTTATCGGGGACAGGGGACGGCTACACCTTC. Residues: CASSLSGTGDGYTF. This chain uses TRBV27 with TRBJ1-2; 10 nucleotides line up with TRBD1. Per the germline V gene, CDR1 is MNHEY and CDR2 is SMNVEV (reference sequence). CDR3 size: 14 residues. J gave up 8 bases and V 0 bases, and 3 bases lay outside the gene matches.

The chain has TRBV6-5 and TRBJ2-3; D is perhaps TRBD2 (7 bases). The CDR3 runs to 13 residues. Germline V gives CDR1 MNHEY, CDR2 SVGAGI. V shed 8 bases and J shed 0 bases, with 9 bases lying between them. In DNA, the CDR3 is TGTGCCAGCGGGGGGGCTAGCACAGATACGCAGTATTTT. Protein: CASGGASTDTQYF.

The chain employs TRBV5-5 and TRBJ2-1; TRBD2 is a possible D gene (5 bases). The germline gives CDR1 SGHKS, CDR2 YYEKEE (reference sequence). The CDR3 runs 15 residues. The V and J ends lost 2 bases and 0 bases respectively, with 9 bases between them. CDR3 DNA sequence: TGTGCCAGCAGCTTAACGAGGGACTCCTACAATGAGCAGTTCTTC. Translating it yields CASSLTRDSYNEQFF.

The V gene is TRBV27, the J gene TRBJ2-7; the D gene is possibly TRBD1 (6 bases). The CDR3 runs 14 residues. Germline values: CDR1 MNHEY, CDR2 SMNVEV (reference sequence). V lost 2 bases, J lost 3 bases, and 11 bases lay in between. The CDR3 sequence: CASSLGTGYYEQYF. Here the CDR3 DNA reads TGTGCCAGCAGTTTAGGCACAGGGTACTACGAGCAGTACTTC.

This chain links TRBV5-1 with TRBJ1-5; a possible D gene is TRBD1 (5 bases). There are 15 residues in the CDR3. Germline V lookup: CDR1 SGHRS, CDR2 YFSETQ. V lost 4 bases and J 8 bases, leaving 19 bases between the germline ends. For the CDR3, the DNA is TGCGCCAGCAGCCCCACTGTTGGGGCCTCTAAGCCCCAGCATTTT. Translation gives CASSPTVGASKPQHF. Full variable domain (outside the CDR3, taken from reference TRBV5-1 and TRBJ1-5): KAGVTQTPRYLIKTRGQQVTLSCSPISGHRSVSWYQQTPGQGLQFLFEYFSETQRNKGNFPGRFSGRQFSNSRSEMNVSTLELGDSALYLCASSPTVGASKPQHFGDGTRLSIL.

CDR3 bases: TGTGCCAGCAGCGACGGACTAGCGGGGGGCATAGATGAGCAGTTCTTC. Translation: CASSDGLAGGIDEQFF. The rearrangement uses TRBV7-2 and TRBJ2-1; TRBD2 agrees at 14 bases. V lost 5 bases and J lost 8; bases outside the gene matches: 8. Looked up from germline, CDR1 is SGHTA and CDR2 is FQGNSA. CDR3 size: 16 residues.

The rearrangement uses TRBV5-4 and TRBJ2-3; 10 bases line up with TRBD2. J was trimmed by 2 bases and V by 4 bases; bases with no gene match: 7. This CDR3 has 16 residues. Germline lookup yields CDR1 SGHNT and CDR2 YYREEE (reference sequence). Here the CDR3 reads CASSLQREGNTDTQYF. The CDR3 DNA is TGTGCCAGCAGCCTTCAGCGGGAGGGGAACACAGATACGCAGTATTTT. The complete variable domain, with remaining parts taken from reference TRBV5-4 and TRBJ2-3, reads ETGVTQSPTHLIKTRGQQVTLRCSSQSGHNTVSWYQQALGQGPQFIFQYYREEENGRGNFPPRFSGLQFPNYSSELNVNALELDDSALYLCASSLQREGNTDTQYFGPGTRLTVL.

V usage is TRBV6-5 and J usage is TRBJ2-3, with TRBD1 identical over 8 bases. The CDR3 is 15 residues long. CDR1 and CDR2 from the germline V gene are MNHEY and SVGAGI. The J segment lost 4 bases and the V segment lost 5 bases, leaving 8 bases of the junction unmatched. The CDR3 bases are TGTGCCAGCAGTCCTTCACAGGGGGTCCCAGATACGCAGTATTTT. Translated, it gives CASSPSQGVPDTQYF.

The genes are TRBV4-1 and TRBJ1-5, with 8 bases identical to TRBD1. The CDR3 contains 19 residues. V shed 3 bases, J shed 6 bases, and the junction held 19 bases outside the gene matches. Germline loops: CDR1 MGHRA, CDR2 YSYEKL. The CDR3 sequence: CASSQYSGQVLRGGQPQHF. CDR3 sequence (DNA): TGCGCCAGCAGCCAGTACTCGGGACAGGTGCTGAGAGGAGGTCAGCCCCAGCATTTT.

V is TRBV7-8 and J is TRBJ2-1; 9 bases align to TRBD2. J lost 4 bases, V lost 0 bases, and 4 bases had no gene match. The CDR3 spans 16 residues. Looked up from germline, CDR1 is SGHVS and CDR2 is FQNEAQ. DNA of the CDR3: TGTGCCAGCAGCTTAGCGGGACTAGCAGCTTACAATGAGCAGTTCTTC. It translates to CASSLAGLAAYNEQFF.

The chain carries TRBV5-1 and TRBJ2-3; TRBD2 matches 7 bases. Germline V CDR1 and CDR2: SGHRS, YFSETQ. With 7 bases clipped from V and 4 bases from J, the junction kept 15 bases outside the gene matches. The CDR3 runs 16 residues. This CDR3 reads CASSLLGGGPADTQYF. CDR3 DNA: TGCGCCAGCTCCCTCTTGGGGGGAGGGCCGGCAGATACGCAGTATTTT. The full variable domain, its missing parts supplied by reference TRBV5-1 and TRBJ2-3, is KAGVTQTPRYLIKTRGQQVTLSCSPISGHRSVSWYQQTPGQGLQFLFEYFSETQRNKGNFPGRFSGRQFSNSRSEMNVSTLELGDSALYLCASSLLGGGPADTQYFGPGTRLTVL.